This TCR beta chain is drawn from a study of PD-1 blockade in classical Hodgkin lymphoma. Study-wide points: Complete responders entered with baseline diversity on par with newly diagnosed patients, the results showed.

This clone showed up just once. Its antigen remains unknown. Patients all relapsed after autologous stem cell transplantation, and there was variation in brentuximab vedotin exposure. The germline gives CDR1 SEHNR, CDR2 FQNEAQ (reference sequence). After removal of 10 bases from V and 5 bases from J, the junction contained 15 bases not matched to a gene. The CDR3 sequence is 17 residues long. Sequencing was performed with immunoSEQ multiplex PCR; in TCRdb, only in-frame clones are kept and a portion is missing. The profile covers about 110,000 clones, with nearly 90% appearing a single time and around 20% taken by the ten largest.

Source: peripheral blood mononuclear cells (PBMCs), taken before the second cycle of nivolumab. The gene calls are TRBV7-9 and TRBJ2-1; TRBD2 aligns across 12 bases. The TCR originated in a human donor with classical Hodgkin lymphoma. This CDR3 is CATLTSGSSVTDNEQFF. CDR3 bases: TGTGCCACATTGACTAGCGGGAGTTCGGTTACGGACAATGAGCAGTTCTTC.